What follows are 31 T cell receptor beta chains derived from one specimen sequenced in a study of a mutant IDH1 vaccine in newly diagnosed glioma. Their antigen targets remain unknown. The time point is: week 35, safety follow-up. Topical imiquimod accompanied each vaccine dose, which consisted of 300 ug of mutant IDH1 20-mer peptide. Profiled with immunoSEQ multiplex PCR; TCRdb holds only in-frame clones, not every one. The data contain tens of thousands of clones, roughly 80% of them singletons. The sample in question was PBMCs, obtained from a glioma patient whose treatment included an IDH1 peptide vaccine. The receptors stem from a man in his late teens or twenties with glioma.

This rearrangement joins TRBV18 to TRBJ1-1; 8 bases line up with TRBD1. The CDR3 is 16 residues long. Looked up from germline, CDR1 is KGHSH and CDR2 is LQKENI. After removal of 5 bases from V and 0 bases from J, the junction contained 8 bases not matched to a gene. CDR3 sequence reads: CASSGQGAGLNTEAFF. The CDR3 DNA follows: TGTGCCAGCTCAGGGCAGGGGGCCGGTTTGAACACTGAAGCTTTCTTT.

This chain joins TRBV29-1 and TRBJ1-2; tentatively, D is TRBD1 (5 bases). Per germline, CDR1 SQVTM and CDR2 ANQGSEA. This CDR3 spans 13 amino acids. Trimming took off 2 bases at V and 6 bases at J, with 13 bases between the two ends. The CDR3 loop reads CSVELVGGDGYTF. The CDR3 DNA reads as TGCAGCGTTGAACTGGTCGGGGGGGATGGCTACACCTTC.

This chain connects TRBV7-9 to TRBJ1-4; tentatively, D is TRBD1 (5 bases). The CDR3 sequence is 13 residues long. Trimming pared 5 bases from V and 11 bases from J, leaving 15 bases between. Germline V gene sequence: CDR1 SEHNR, CDR2 FQNEAQ (reference sequence). The CDR3 spells CASSASRDPKLFF. Written as DNA, the CDR3 is TGTGCCAGCAGCGCCTCCCGGGACCCTAAACTGTTTTTT.

This chain connects TRBV6-5 to TRBJ1-6; D gene unclear. CDR1 is MNHEY and CDR2 is SVGAGI in the germline V gene. V lost 0 bases and J lost 6, with 9 bases in between. The CDR3 sequence is 15 residues long. In nucleotides, the CDR3 is TGTGCCAGCAGTTACTCCGGACGGCCTAATTCACCCCTCCACTTT. Protein product: CASSYSGRPNSPLHF.

This clone showed up just once. This sequence joins TRBV2 and TRBJ1-6; D call uncertain. Trimming took 5 bases from V and 9 from J, leaving 11 bases between them. The CDR3 is made up of 13 amino acids. CDR1 and CDR2 from the germline V gene are SNHLY and FYNNEI. The CDR3 bases are TGTGCCAGCAGTTCTGAAGTGGGTTCACCCCTCCACTTT. Encoded protein: CASSSEVGSPLHF.

This clone has a single count. Here the CDR3 DNA reads TGTGCCAGCACCGTTGACAGTCTGAACACTGAAGCTTTCTTT. Translated, it gives CASTVDSLNTEAFF. The chain carries TRBV7-9 and TRBJ1-1, with D perhaps matching TRBD1 (5 bases). The germline V gene has CDR1 SEHNR and CDR2 FQNEAQ (reference sequence). The CDR3 sequence is 14 residues long. The ends were cut back, 7 bases at V and 0 bases at J, with 12 bases in the middle.

The V call is TRBV11-3, the J call TRBJ1-1; D is ambiguous. From germline, CDR1 is SGHNT and CDR2 YENEEA. The CDR3 has 15 amino acids. V lost 8 bases and J 7 bases, leaving 23 bases between the germline ends. As DNA, the CDR3 is TGTGCCAGCCCAAACCTAACCTTTCGGTTAAATGAAGCTTTCTTT. This codes for CASPNLTFRLNEAFF.

The chain has TRBV6-5 and TRBJ2-2; no firm D call. V was shortened by 3 bases and J by 6 bases, with 2 bases between the two germline ends. Looked up from germline, CDR1 is MNHEY and CDR2 is SVGAGI. CDR3 size: 11 residues. As DNA, the CDR3 is TGTGCCAGCAGTTATGCCGGGGAGCTGTTTTTT. Amino acids: CASSYAGELFF.

The gene calls are TRBV4-3 and TRBJ1-1; D is ambiguous. The CDR3 loop spans 13 amino acids. Trimming cost V 4 bases and J 3 bases, with 9 bases left between them. The germline CDR1 and CDR2 sequences are LGHNA and YSLEER. The CDR3 spells CASSLGAYTEAFF. Written as DNA, the CDR3 is TGCGCCAGCAGCCTCGGAGCTTACACTGAAGCTTTCTTT.

J is TRBJ1-5 and V is TRBV5-1, with TRBD1 as a possible D gene (5 bases). Per germline, CDR1 SGHRS and CDR2 YFSETQ. The CDR3 consists of 15 residues. The germline V and J ends were trimmed by 0 bases and 3 bases, with 10 bases remaining between them. CDR3 sequence reads: CASSLGDSVNQPQHF. The CDR3 bases are TGCGCCAGCAGCTTGGGGGACTCGGTCAATCAGCCCCAGCATTTT. The full variable domain, rest sourced from reference TRBV5-1 and TRBJ1-5, is KAGVTQTPRYLIKTRGQQVTLSCSPISGHRSVSWYQQTPGQGLQFLFEYFSETQRNKGNFPGRFSGRQFSNSRSEMNVSTLELGDSALYLCASSLGDSVNQPQHFGDGTRLSIL.

This clone came up once. The rearrangement joins TRBV19 to TRBJ1-5; a possible D gene is TRBD1 (5 bases). V was pared by 4 bases and J by 0 bases, with 10 bases between. This CDR3 is built from 15 residues. CDR1 is LNHDA, CDR2 SQIVND, per germline (reference sequence). This chain's CDR3 is CASSTGTVSNQPQHF. CDR3 coding DNA: TGTGCCAGTAGTACGGGGACGGTTAGCAATCAGCCCCAGCATTTT.

J is TRBJ1-1 and V is TRBV6-5; D is uncertain. In germline, CDR1 is MNHEY, CDR2 SVGAGI. This CDR3 contains 14 residues. The V gene lost 0 bases and the J gene lost 6 bases, with 11 bases spanning the gap. The CDR3 DNA follows: TGTGCCAGCAGTTACTCGGGTGAAGGCGCTGAAGCTTTCTTT. It translates to CASSYSGEGAEAFF.

V and J are TRBV4-1 and TRBJ2-2, with 8 nucleotides matching TRBD1. Germline CDR1 is MGHRA and CDR2 is YSYEKL. The trim removed 4 bases at V and 8 bases at J, leaving 12 bases unmatched. The CDR3 runs to 16 residues. The CDR3 DNA follows: TGCGCCAGCAGCCCGCATGGACAGGGTGTGAATGGGGAGCTGTTTTTT. Its translation: CASSPHGQGVNGELFF.

This clone was counted between two and nine times. The rearrangement joins TRBV4-1 to TRBJ1-1; D is possibly TRBD1 (6 bases). The CDR3 totals 14 residues. V was shortened by 6 bases and J by 2 bases, with 13 bases between the two germline ends. CDR1 is MGHRA, CDR2 YSYEKL, per germline. Here the CDR3 DNA reads TGCGCCAGCAGGATGGGGGGGCTAAACACTGAAGCTTTCTTT. It encodes CASRMGGLNTEAFF.

The chain recombines TRBV7-9 with TRBJ1-1; D is perhaps TRBD1 (5 bases). Germline V gives CDR1 SEHNR, CDR2 FQNEAQ (reference sequence). This CDR3 spans 13 amino acids. Trimming took off 6 bases at V and 10 bases at J, with 18 bases between the two ends. CDR3 amino acids: CASSNVPRGRAFF. In nucleotides, the CDR3 is TGTGCCAGCAGTAACGTTCCACGGGGACGAGCTTTCTTT. The full variable domain, in which reference TRBV7-9 and TRBJ1-1 provide the parts outside the CDR3, is DTGVSQNPRHKITKRGQNVTFRCDPISEHNRLYWYRQTLGQGPEFLTYFQNEAQLEKSRLLSDRFSAERPKGSFSTLEIQRTEQGDSAMYLCASSNVPRGRAFFGQGTRLTVV.

The chain uses TRBV30 and TRBJ1-2; possible D gene TRBD1, 5 bases. The CDR3 extends over 13 amino acids. CDR1 is GTSNPN, CDR2 SVGIG, per germline (reference sequence). The V and J ends lost 1 base and 5 bases respectively, with 11 bases between them. The CDR3 sequence is CAWSASGPYGYTF. CDR3 in DNA: TGTGCCTGGAGTGCTTCAGGGCCGTATGGCTACACCTTC. Based on the CDR3 plus reference TRBV30 and TRBJ1-2, the full variable domain is SQTIHQWPATLVQPVGSPLSLECTVEGTSNPNLYWYRQAAGRGLQLLFYSVGIGQISSEVPQNLSASRPQDRQFILSSKKLLLSDSGFYLCAWSASGPYGYTFGSGTRLTVV.

The CDR3 here is CASSRSQGPLYEQYF. The CDR3 DNA sequence: TGTGCCAGCAGCCGATCACAGGGGCCACTATACGAGCAGTACTTC. The J gene is TRBJ2-7, the V gene TRBV7-6, with TRBD1 identical over 7 bases. The CDR3 loop spans 15 amino acids. Germline values: CDR1 SGHVS, CDR2 FNYEAQ. V lost 5 bases and J lost 4; bases outside the gene matches: 11.

This clone has a handful of counts. J is TRBJ1-1 and V is TRBV5-1; D unclear. CDR3 size: 14 residues. Per the germline V gene, CDR1 is SGHRS and CDR2 is YFSETQ. V was cut by 2 bases and J by 1 base, with 9 bases left in between. CDR3 sequence (DNA): TGCGCCAGCAGCTTAAACCGGGGGAACACTGAAGCTTTCTTT. Translation: CASSLNRGNTEAFF.

This chain connects TRBV6-1 to TRBJ2-3; 11 bases fit TRBD2. V was pared by 2 bases and J by 4 bases, with 8 bases of the junction left unmatched. The CDR3 spans 17 residues. Per the germline V gene, CDR1 is MNHNS and CDR2 is SASEGT. DNA of the CDR3: TGTGCCAGCAGTGAACTGGCTAGCGGGGGGAGGTCAGATACGCAGTATTTT. Translation gives CASSELASGGRSDTQYF.

The CDR3 region has the DNA TGTGCCAGCAGCTTGAGAGCCAGGAACACTGAAGCTTTCTTT. Protein product: CASSLRARNTEAFF. This chain uses TRBV5-4 with TRBJ1-1; D is unresolved. CDR1 SGHNT and CDR2 YYREEE come from the germline V gene (reference sequence). V dropped 1 base and J dropped 1 base, with 8 bases sitting between them. This CDR3 contains 14 residues.

The V call is TRBV7-9, the J call TRBJ2-1; D gene unclear. Per germline, CDR1 SEHNR and CDR2 FQNEAQ (reference sequence). The CDR3 spans 14 residues. V was cut by 2 bases and J by 8 bases, with 13 bases left in between. The CDR3 nucleotides read TGTGCCAGCAGCTTACGGGTGGAAGTGGATGAGCAGTTCTTC. Translating gives CASSLRVEVDEQFF.

V usage is TRBV5-1 and J usage is TRBJ1-5; weak D call: TRBD1 (6 bases). Per germline, CDR1 SGHRS and CDR2 YFSETQ. V gave up 3 bases and J gave up 6 bases, with 13 bases separating them. The CDR3 covers 14 residues. CDR3 DNA sequence: TGCGCCAGCAGCTCCGAAGAGGGGGGTCAGCCCCAGCATTTT. Its translation is CASSSEEGGQPQHF.

The chain joins TRBV4-3 to TRBJ2-7, with D uncertain. Germline V gene lookup returns CDR1 LGHNA and CDR2 YSLEER. This CDR3 is 13 amino acids long. The germline V and J ends were trimmed by 0 bases and 3 bases, with 6 bases remaining between them. The CDR3 nucleotides read TGCGCCAGCAGCCAAGAGAACGGCTACGAGCAGTACTTC. It is translated as CASSQENGYEQYF.

The chain recombines TRBV19 with TRBJ1-2; 8 positions agree with TRBD1. With V trimmed by 6 bases and J by 2 bases, 8 bases remained unmatched. CDR3 size: 15 residues. From germline, CDR1 is LNHDA and CDR2 SQIVND (reference sequence). The chain's CDR3 is CASSPGWTGNYGYTF. Written as DNA, the CDR3 is TGTGCCAGTAGCCCGGGGTGGACAGGGAACTATGGCTACACCTTC.

V gene TRBV15 combines with J gene TRBJ1-1, with a weak D call TRBD1 (6 bases). This CDR3 spans 18 amino acids. Deletions cut 7 bases from V and 1 base from J, with 25 bases between. Germline-derived CDR1 and CDR2 are LNHNV and YYDKDF (reference sequence). The CDR3 DNA follows: TGTGCCACCACTCCAATAGTTCTAAACAGGGTTTCGAACACTGAAGCTTTCTTT. Amino acid sequence: CATTPIVLNRVSNTEAFF.

V is TRBV5-4 and J is TRBJ1-2; 11 nucleotides line up with TRBD1. This CDR3 region has 16 residues. After removal of 5 bases from V and 4 bases from J, the junction contained 10 bases not matched to a gene. Germline loops: CDR1 SGHNT, CDR2 YYREEE (reference sequence). The CDR3 region has the DNA TGTGCCAGCAGTGAGAAGGACAGGGGGCACAGCTATGGCTACACCTTC. Its translation: CASSEKDRGHSYGYTF.

The J gene is TRBJ1-1, the V gene TRBV21-1. TRBV21-1 is given as a pseudogene. This CDR3 is 16 amino acids long. In nucleotides, the CDR3 is TGTGCCAGCAGCAAAGAGTGGGAGGGTCCAAACACTGAAGCTTTCTTT. Protein product: CASSKEWEGPNTEAFF.

V is TRBV9 and J is TRBJ1-5; a possible D gene is TRBD1 (6 bases). The CDR3 length is 13 residues. Germline assignment: CDR1 SGDLS and CDR2 YYNGEE. Trimming shortened V by 3 bases and J by 7 bases, and 11 bases separated the two germline ends. CDR3 nucleotide sequence: TGTGCCAGCAGCGGGGCAGGGGAGCAGCCCCAGCATTTT. Translated, it gives CASSGAGEQPQHF.

This clone has a handful of counts. The rearrangement links TRBV2 to TRBJ1-1; D is possibly TRBD1 (6 bases). Germline CDR1 and CDR2: SNHLY and FYNNEI. The V end was cut by 8 bases, the J end by 0 bases, with 13 bases between. There are 14 residues in the CDR3. The CDR3, as DNA: TGTGCCAGCTCCGGACAGCTAATGAACACTGAAGCTTTCTTT. Protein product: CASSGQLMNTEAFF.

J is TRBJ2-7 and V is TRBV6-1, with D possibly being TRBD1 (5 bases). Germline V lookup: CDR1 MNHNS, CDR2 SASEGT. Between the trimmed V and J ends, which lost 1 base and 2 bases, there was a span of 6 bases. The CDR3 contains 13 residues. CDR3: CASSEGRAYEQYF. The CDR3 DNA sequence: TGTGCCAGCAGTGAAGGCAGGGCCTACGAGCAGTACTTC.

The chain recombines TRBV7-2 with TRBJ2-7; D unclear. The CDR3 length is 14 residues. V was pared by 4 bases and J by 1 base, with 11 bases between. Germline values: CDR1 SGHTA, CDR2 FQGNSA. For the CDR3, the DNA is TGTGCCAGCAGCTACCTCCGACGTTCCTACGAGCAGTACTTC. Translation: CASSYLRRSYEQYF.